One TCR beta chain is described in this entry. Antigen: not known. Graves' hyperthyroidism is called stable when ophthalmopathy does not progress within 18 months. Those with hyperthyroidism were 18 to 65 years old, newly diagnosed, and ill for under 2 months. The CDR3 totals 13 residues. Germline values: CDR1 MNHEY, CDR2 SVGAGI. Trimming removed 6 bases from V and 8 bases from J, with 16 bases in between. Template material for amplifying TCR beta CDR3 regions consisted of RNA transcripts. Primed by the HTBI set, a first-round RT-PCR was run on the TCR CDR3. Each CDR3 protein is one row after TCRdb ran MiXCR on the multiplex PCR reads. The table shows roughly 710,000 distinct CDR3 sequences, with over 35% occurring only once. The entry originates in a study of T cells in Graves' hyperthyroidism and ophthalmopathy. Notes on the study in general: Blood also showed most of the thyroid clonotypes that were expanded above 0.001. Ophthalmopathy was predicted by the model a median of 6.5 months ahead of onset.

This receptor was identified in a middle-aged woman with Graves' hyperthyroidism. Specimen: blood. The genes are TRBV6-5 and TRBJ1-1; TRBD1 might be the D (5 bases). The CDR3 region is CASRPGPGAEAFF. The CDR3 nucleotides are TGTGCCAGCAGACCCGGGCCCGGGGCAGAAGCTTTCTTT.